The 23 T cell receptor beta chains below come from one sample, sequenced in a study of cytomegalovirus exposure and HLA in healthy donors. Primers included in the PCR were 60 Vbeta and 13 Jbeta primers. Profiling relied on immunoSEQ multiplex PCR, and the TCRdb table lists in-frame clones only, not all of them. Among about 200,000 clones listed, around 83% were seen once. The sequencing sample was made of PBMCs. These receptors were taken from a girl between 5 and 17 years old in good health and CMV-seronegative.

V usage is TRBV7-9 and J usage is TRBJ1-2; D remains ambiguous. The CDR3 is 14 residues long. CDR1 SEHNR and CDR2 FQNEAQ come from the germline V gene (reference sequence). Trimming pared 6 bases from V and 6 bases from J, leaving 17 bases between. The DNA for the CDR3 is TGTGCCAGCAGTCCCGGACTAAACGGTAATGGCTACACCTTC. Encoded protein: CASSPGLNGNGYTF.

The V gene is TRBV18, the J gene TRBJ2-3; unclear D gene. V shed 6 bases and J shed 4 bases, with 8 bases lying between them. Germline lookup yields CDR1 KGHSH and CDR2 LQKENI. CDR3 length: 12 amino acids. Here the CDR3 reads CASSVVSDTQYF. For the CDR3, the DNA is TGTGCCAGCTCCGTAGTCTCAGATACGCAGTATTTT.

The rearrangement links TRBV25-1 to TRBJ2-6, with D unclear. The CDR3 spans 15 residues. CDR1 is MGHDK and CDR2 is SYGVNS in the germline V gene. Trimming shortened V by 3 bases and J by 1 base, and 7 bases separated the two germline ends. The CDR3: CASSDSSSGANVLTF. CDR3 coding DNA: TGTGCCAGCAGTGACTCCTCTTCTGGGGCCAACGTCCTGACTTTC.

The gene calls are TRBV5-1 and TRBJ2-2, with D maybe TRBD2 (7 bases). Deletions cut 7 bases from V and 2 bases from J, with 15 bases between. Germline-derived CDR1 and CDR2 are SGHRS and YFSETQ. The CDR3 runs to 15 residues. DNA for the CDR3: TGCGCCAGCCGACGTTCGGGGGGCAACACCGGGGAGCTGTTTTTT. It translates to CASRRSGGNTGELFF.

The sample holds a few counts of this clone. Its ends do not fully match the called genes, so a read error is possible. The chain combines TRBV4-1 with TRBJ2-2; 10 bases fit TRBD1. CDR3 length: 15 amino acids. Germline V gene data show CDR1 as MGHRA and CDR2 as YSYEKL. For the CDR3, the DNA is TGTGCCAGCAGCCAAGGGACAGGGGACACCGGGGAGCTGTTTTTT. Its translation is CASSQGTGDTGELFF.

DNA of the CDR3: TGCGCCAGCAGCTTGGCCCCGGACACCAATTCACCCCTCCACTTT. Protein: CASSLAPDTNSPLHF. V usage is TRBV5-1 and J usage is TRBJ1-6; D may be TRBD1 (5 bases). The CDR3 has 15 residues. Germline V CDR1 and CDR2: SGHRS, YFSETQ. Trimming cost V 0 bases and J 7 bases, with 11 bases left between them.

V is TRBV4-1 and J is TRBJ2-5, with TRBD1 matching 8 bases. The CDR3 covers 15 residues. Losses at the gene ends were 4 bases for V and 2 bases for J; bases not matched to a gene: 6. CDR1 and CDR2 from the germline V gene are MGHRA and YSYEKL. In DNA, the CDR3 is TGCGCCAGCAGCCGAGAGGGACAGGTACAAGAGACCCAGTACTTC. Translation gives CASSREGQVQETQYF.

This clone was picked up a small number of times. The chain links TRBV6-6 to TRBJ1-3; D is ambiguous. The V end lost 7 bases, the J end lost 5 bases, and 9 bases lay between the germline ends. CDR1 is MNHNY, CDR2 SVGAGI, per germline (reference sequence). The CDR3 runs 12 residues. CDR3: CASTLQRNTIYF. CDR3 coding DNA: TGTGCCAGCACTCTACAGCGAAACACCATATATTTT.

The V and J genes are TRBV7-2 and TRBJ2-7, with 8 bases fitting TRBD2. The germline V gene encodes CDR1 SGHTA and CDR2 FQGNSA. V shed 5 bases, J shed 3 bases, and the junction held 9 bases outside the gene matches. The CDR3 totals 15 residues. DNA of the CDR3: TGTGCCAGCAGCCGCCGGGGGGGGGCGAACTACGAGCAGTACTTC. Protein product: CASSRRGGANYEQYF.

This chain connects TRBV19 to TRBJ1-1, with a weak D call TRBD1 (6 bases). The CDR3 runs to 13 residues. Germline lookup yields CDR1 LNHDA and CDR2 SQIVND (reference sequence). Trimming pared 3 bases from V and 11 bases from J, leaving 16 bases between. The CDR3 spells CASSMRGIRGAFF. CDR3 nucleotides: TGTGCCAGTAGTATGCGCGGAATCAGGGGTGCTTTCTTT.

The J gene is TRBJ2-7, the V gene TRBV27, with a tentative D call TRBD1 (6 bases). This CDR3 has 15 residues. In germline, CDR1 is MNHEY, CDR2 SMNVEV (reference sequence). The V end was cut by 4 bases, the J end by 6 bases, with 19 bases between. This chain's CDR3 is CASSSGTLGRVEQYF. CDR3 nucleotide sequence: TGTGCCAGCAGTTCCGGGACACTGGGACGGGTCGAGCAGTACTTC.

V is TRBV27 and J is TRBJ1-5, with D maybe TRBD1 (5 bases). CDR1 is MNHEY, CDR2 SMNVEV, per germline (reference sequence). V lost 6 bases to trimming and J lost 4 bases, with 10 bases between them. This CDR3 comprises 13 residues. CDR3 protein: CASSPGQNQPQHF. The CDR3, as DNA: TGTGCCAGCAGCCCCGGACAAAATCAGCCCCAGCATTTT.

The chain recombines TRBV28 with TRBJ2-1, with TRBD2 identical over 12 bases. CDR1 is MDHEN, CDR2 SYDVKM, per germline. The CDR3 is 15 amino acids. With 3 bases clipped from V and 6 bases from J, the junction kept 3 bases outside the gene matches. CDR3 nucleotides: TGTGCCAGCAGTTTGGTACTAGCGGGAGGCAATGAGCAGTTCTTC. This encodes CASSLVLAGGNEQFF.

The J gene is TRBJ2-5, the V gene TRBV10-3; unclear D gene. TRBJ2-7 explains the end of the DNA better; the J call may be wrong. CDR3 length: 13 residues. Germline values: CDR1 ENHRY, CDR2 SYGVKD. Written as DNA, the CDR3 is TGTGCCATCTCGGGTGGAGAGACCTACGAGCAGTACTTC. Amino acids: CAISGGETYEQYF.

This rearrangement joins TRBV7-9 to TRBJ1-1; D gene uncertain. The CDR3 has 10 residues. V gave up 8 bases and J gave up 11 bases, with 12 bases separating them. Germline V gene lookup returns CDR1 SEHNR and CDR2 FQNEAQ (reference sequence). As DNA, the CDR3 is TGTGCCAGCCGCGAGACTCGGGCTTTCTTT. Amino acids: CASRETRAFF.

This chain connects TRBV18 to TRBJ2-7; tentatively, D is TRBD2 (6 bases). Germline loops: CDR1 KGHSH, CDR2 LQKENI. This CDR3 is 14 amino acids long. V gave up 3 bases and J gave up 5 bases, with 14 bases separating them. The CDR3 spells CASSPQRVSDEQYF. The DNA for the CDR3 is TGTGCCAGCTCACCCCAGCGGGTATCGGACGAGCAGTACTTC.

This chain uses TRBV7-9 with TRBJ2-3; TRBD2 agrees at 11 bases. This CDR3 has 17 amino acids. The V and J ends lost 1 base and 2 bases, in that order; junction bases with no gene match: 5. Germline CDR1 is SEHNR and CDR2 is FQNEAQ (reference sequence). The CDR3 region has the DNA TGTGCCAGCAGCTTAGTGCTTAGCGGGGGGGCCACAGATACGCAGTATTTT. Translation: CASSLVLSGGATDTQYF.

The V call is TRBV6-6, the J call TRBJ1-5, with D unresolved. The germline CDR1 and CDR2 sequences are MNHNY and SVGAGI (reference sequence). The CDR3 has 12 residues. Trimming took 11 bases from V and 0 from J, leaving 8 bases between them. As DNA, the CDR3 is TGTGCCGGGAGCCGTAGCAATCAGCCCCAGCATTTT. Protein product: CAGSRSNQPQHF.

This chain links TRBV28 with TRBJ2-7; perhaps TRBD2 as D (5 bases). The CDR3 is 14 residues long. From germline, CDR1 is MDHEN and CDR2 SYDVKM. Trimming shortened V by 3 bases and J by 6 bases, and 15 bases separated the two germline ends. The CDR3 nucleotides read TGTGCCAGCAGTTTGAGGGTCCAGACTGGCGAGCAGTACTTC. Translating gives CASSLRVQTGEQYF. The full variable domain, with the rest looked up from reference TRBV28 and TRBJ2-7, is DVKVTQSSRYLVKRTGEKVFLECVQDMDHENMFWYRQDPGLGLRLIYFSYDVKMKEKGDIPEGYSVSREKKERFSLILESASTNQTSMYLCASSLRVQTGEQYFGPGTRLTVT.

The count of this clone is one. The chain couples TRBV28 to TRBJ1-2; no reliable D call. Germline V gene data show CDR1 as MDHEN and CDR2 as SYDVKM. The CDR3 runs to 11 residues. Trimming took off 6 bases at V and 2 bases at J, with 4 bases between the two ends. The CDR3 here is CASRQNYGYTF. The CDR3 coding sequence is TGTGCCAGCAGACAGAACTATGGCTACACCTTC.

This chain connects TRBV2 to TRBJ2-3; weak D call: TRBD2 (5 bases). CDR1 and CDR2 (germline): SNHLY, FYNNEI. The CDR3 length is 14 residues. Trimming took 10 bases from V and 2 from J, leaving 16 bases between them. CDR3 sequence: CAIGRALSTDTQYF. For the CDR3, the DNA is TGTGCCATCGGGCGGGCGTTATCCACAGATACGCAGTATTTT.

V is TRBV10-3 and J is TRBJ2-6; a possible D gene is TRBD2 (5 bases). Germline assignment: CDR1 ENHRY and CDR2 SYGVKD. Trimming pared 5 bases from V and 2 bases from J, leaving 16 bases between. CDR3 length: 17 amino acids. The CDR3 DNA is TGTGCCATCAGTTATGAGGGAGTGGTTACTGGGGCCAACGTCCTGACTTTC. Translated, it gives CAISYEGVVTGANVLTF.

The CDR3 sequence: CASSLASGYGADTQYF. The CDR3 nucleotides are TGTGCCAGCAGCTTAGCTTCAGGGTATGGAGCAGATACGCAGTATTTT. The chain couples TRBV7-6 to TRBJ2-3; D is possibly TRBD1 (5 bases). V lost 0 bases and J 4 bases, leaving 14 bases between the germline ends. From germline, CDR1 is SGHVS and CDR2 FNYEAQ. The CDR3 is 16 amino acids.